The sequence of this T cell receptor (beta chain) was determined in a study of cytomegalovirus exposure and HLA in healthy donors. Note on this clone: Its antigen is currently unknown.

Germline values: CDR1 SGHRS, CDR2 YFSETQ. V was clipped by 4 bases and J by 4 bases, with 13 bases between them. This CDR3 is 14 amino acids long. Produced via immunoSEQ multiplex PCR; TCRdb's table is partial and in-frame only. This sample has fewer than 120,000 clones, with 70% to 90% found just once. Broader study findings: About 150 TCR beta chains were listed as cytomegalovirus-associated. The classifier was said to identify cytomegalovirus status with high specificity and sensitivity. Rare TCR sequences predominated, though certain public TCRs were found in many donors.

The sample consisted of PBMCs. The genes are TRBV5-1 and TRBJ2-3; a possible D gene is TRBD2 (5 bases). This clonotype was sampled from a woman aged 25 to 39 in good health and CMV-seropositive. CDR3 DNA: TGCGCCAGCAGCACGGGATCCGGGGCAGATACGCAGTATTTT. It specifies CASSTGSGADTQYF.